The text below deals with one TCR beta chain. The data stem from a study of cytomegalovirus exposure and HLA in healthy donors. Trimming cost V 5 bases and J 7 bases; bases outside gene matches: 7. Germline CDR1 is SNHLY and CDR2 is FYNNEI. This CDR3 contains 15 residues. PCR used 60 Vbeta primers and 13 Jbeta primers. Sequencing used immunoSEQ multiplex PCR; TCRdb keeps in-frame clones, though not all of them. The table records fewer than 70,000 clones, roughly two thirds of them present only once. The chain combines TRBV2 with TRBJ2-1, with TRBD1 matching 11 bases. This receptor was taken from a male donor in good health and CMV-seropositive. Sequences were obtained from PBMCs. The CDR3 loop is CASSPRDRGGNEQFF. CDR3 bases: TGTGCCAGCAGTCCCCGGGACAGGGGGGGAAATGAGCAGTTCTTC.